This is a list of T cell receptor beta chains from one sample in a study of molecular identifiers for immune sequencing clone quantification. One entry per CDR3 protein, called by TCRdb with MiXCR from the PCR reads. The sample records some 65,000 distinct CDR3 sequences, roughly 20% being singletons. Sequenced sample: naive CD8+ T cells from blood, with Jurkat cell RNA spiked in. The receptors were sampled from a human donor in good health. Some libraries in this study had Jurkat cell RNA spiked in. Each CDR3 is given with its conserved first and last residue. D genes are given only for firm matches. Only some rows state a clone size, as once, few, many or a class for expanded clones.

-	TRBV27	many	TRBJ1-5	TGTGCCAGCAGTTTTTTCGGCGATCAGCCCCAGCATTTT	CASSFFGDQPQHF
-	TRBV27	many	TRBJ2-3	TGTGCCAGCAGTTCTTACAGCACAGATACGCAGTATTTT	CASSSYSTDTQYF
-	TRBV7-9	few	TRBJ2-1	TGTGCCAGCAGCTTAGCGTCGCGGCACAATGAGCAGTTCTTC	CASSLASRHNEQFF
-	TRBV4-3	many	TRBJ2-1	TGCGCCAGCAGCCAAGATTGGGGACTCACCGATGAGCAGTTCTTC	CASSQDWGLTDEQFF
-	TRBV5-1	many	TRBJ2-7	TGCGCCAGCGGACGAGGTGTAGGAGAAACCTACGAGCAGTACTTC	CASGRGVGETYEQYF
TRBD1	TRBV13	many	TRBJ2-7	TGTGCCAGCAGCTTAGAATTAGGACAGGGCAAGTACGAGCAGTACTTC	CASSLELGQGKYEQYF
-	TRBV6-2/TRBV6-3	-	TRBJ2-7	TGTGCCAGCAGTCAATTGAAGAACGAGCAGTACTTC	CASSQLKNEQYF
TRBD1	TRBV4-3	many	TRBJ2-3	TGCGCCAGCAGCCAAGTTTACAGGGGGTACACAGATACGCAGTATTTT	CASSQVYRGYTDTQYF
TRBD2	TRBV7-9	many	TRBJ2-3	TGTGCCAGCAGCTTAGAACTAGCGGGATCCACAGATACGCAGTATTTT	CASSLELAGSTDTQYF
TRBD2	TRBV19	many	TRBJ2-3	TGTGCCAGTAGTATACTAGCGGGAATGGTAGATACGCAGTATTTT	CASSILAGMVDTQYF
TRBD2	TRBV20-1	many	TRBJ2-1	TGCAGTGCTATTACGGGACTAGCGGGAGATGAGCAGTTCTTC	CSAITGLAGDEQFF
TRBD2	TRBV4-1	many	TRBJ2-3	TGCGCCAGCAGCCAACGGATAGGGGGGACTAGCGGCTACACAGATACGCAGTATTTT	CASSQRIGGTSGYTDTQYF
-	TRBV18	-	TRBJ2-1	TGTGCCAGCTCACAGAGCCAGCGGAGCGACTATAAGTACAATGAGCAGTTCTTC	CASSQSQRSDYKYNEQFF
-	TRBV6-4	-	TRBJ2-1	TGTGCCAGCAGTGGTCGGGGCTACAATGAGCAGTTCTTC	CASSGRGYNEQFF
TRBD2	TRBV3-1	many	TRBJ2-5	TGTGCCAGCAGCCACCGACTAGCGGGAGTCGGGTTC	CASSHRLAGVGF
-	TRBV24-1	once	TRBJ2-1	TGTGCCACCAGTGTGGGAGCCGAGCAGTTCTTC	CATSVGAEQFF